The 26 T cell receptor beta chains below all came from one sample that was sequenced in a study of cytomegalovirus exposure and HLA in healthy donors. The PCR was carried out with 60 Vbeta primers and 13 Jbeta primers. This table comes from immunoSEQ multiplex PCR, and its TCRdb copy is limited to in-frame clones, with some not included. The sample lists tens of thousands of clones; about 78% were seen once. The specimen sequenced was PBMCs. All receptors come from a woman between 25 and 40 years old in good health and CMV-seronegative.

The chain recombines TRBV2 with TRBJ2-2, with 8 bases aligning to TRBD2. The CDR3 covers 16 residues. The germline V gene encodes CDR1 SNHLY and CDR2 FYNNEI. V lost 7 bases to trimming and J lost 0 bases; unmatched junction nucleotides: 7. The DNA of the CDR3 is TGTGCCAGCACATTTACTAGCGGAGCGAACACCGGGGAGCTGTTTTTT. Its protein is CASTFTSGANTGELFF.

The gene calls are TRBV6-5 and TRBJ1-5; TRBD1 might be the D (6 bases). CDR1 is MNHEY, CDR2 SVGAGI, per germline. Trimming took 1 base from V and 7 from J, leaving 11 bases between them. CDR3 length: 14 residues. CDR3 region: CASSYLAGEQPQHF. The CDR3 coding sequence is TGTGCCAGCAGTTACTTGGCAGGGGAACAGCCCCAGCATTTT.

The chain employs TRBV4-1 and TRBJ2-1, with TRBD1 as a possible D gene (5 bases). CDR1 is MGHRA, CDR2 YSYEKL, per germline. CDR3 length equals 18 residues. V was cut by 0 bases and J by 1 base, with 16 bases left in between. The chain's CDR3 is CASSQEWVGALSYNEQFF. CDR3 sequence (DNA): TGCGCCAGCAGCCAAGAATGGGTAGGGGCACTATCCTACAATGAGCAGTTCTTC.

The chain employs TRBV29-1 and TRBJ2-6; perhaps TRBD1 as D (5 bases). Germline-derived CDR1 and CDR2 are SQVTM and ANQGSEA. The CDR3 extends over 15 amino acids. V was clipped by 6 bases and J by 0 bases, with 12 bases between them. Here the CDR3 DNA reads TGCAGCGTAAAACAGGTTAACTCTGGGGCCAACGTCCTGACTTTC. It codes for CSVKQVNSGANVLTF.

The J gene is TRBJ1-4, the V gene TRBV23-1; D perhaps matches TRBD1 (5 bases). TRBV23-1 counts as an open reading frame of uncertain function. Trimming left V 4 bases short and J 11 bases short, with 17 bases between. The CDR3 consists of 14 residues. Here the CDR3 DNA reads TGCGCCAGCAGTCCCTCGAGTCCCGGGGGGAAACTGTTTTTT. This sequence encodes CASSPSSPGGKLFF.

The chain uses TRBV6-4 and TRBJ2-1; 14 nucleotides agree with TRBD2. V lost 6 bases, J lost 6 bases, and 1 base stayed unmatched. The CDR3 consists of 14 residues. From germline, CDR1 is MRHNA and CDR2 SNTAGT. The CDR3 here is CASSGLAGGNEQFF. CDR3 DNA sequence: TGTGCCAGCAGCGGACTAGCGGGGGGCAATGAGCAGTTCTTC.

Only a few counts were recorded for this clone. The chain uses TRBV19 and TRBJ2-7, with 11 bases identical to TRBD2. Germline CDR1 reads LNHDA; CDR2 reads SQIVND (reference sequence). V lost 6 bases and J lost 5; bases outside the gene matches: 9. This CDR3 is built from 15 residues. The CDR3 DNA sequence: TGTGCCAGTAGGCCTACTAGCGGGAGCTACCACGAGCAGTACTTC. Translated: CASRPTSGSYHEQYF.

This clone was counted only a few times. The J gene is TRBJ1-4, the V gene TRBV5-1, with D hard to call. From germline, CDR1 is SGHRS and CDR2 YFSETQ. The CDR3 is 13 residues long. V lost 4 bases and J lost 3, with 7 bases in between. The CDR3 DNA sequence: TGCGCCAGCAGCCGAGAACCTAATGAAAAACTGTTTTTT. Amino acid sequence: CASSREPNEKLFF.

The chain has TRBV28 and TRBJ1-4; 10 positions agree with TRBD1. The germline gives CDR1 MDHEN, CDR2 SYDVKM. The V and J ends lost 5 bases and 8 bases, in that order; junction bases with no gene match: 5. The CDR3 spans 14 residues. The CDR3 nucleotides read TGTGCCAGCAGTGTAGGGACAGGGGTAGAAAAACTGTTTTTT. It translates to CASSVGTGVEKLFF.

The chain employs TRBV6-6 and TRBJ2-1; 11 bases fit TRBD1. Germline V CDR1 and CDR2: MNHNY, SVGAGI (reference sequence). The CDR3 is made up of 14 amino acids. The V and J ends lost 2 bases and 7 bases, in that order; junction bases with no gene match: 1. CDR3 in amino acids: CASSYGDRGNEQFF. The CDR3 DNA reads TGTGCCAGCAGTTACGGGGACAGGGGGAATGAGCAGTTCTTC.

This clone was counted between two and nine times. This sequence joins TRBV4-1 and TRBJ2-1; 9 nucleotides align to TRBD2. The CDR3 covers 19 residues. V dropped 0 bases and J dropped 0; count of bases not matched to a gene: 9. Per germline, CDR1 MGHRA and CDR2 YSYEKL. This chain's CDR3 is CASSQEWASGATSYNEQFF. The CDR3 nucleotides read TGCGCCAGCAGCCAAGAATGGGCTAGCGGGGCGACCTCCTACAATGAGCAGTTCTTC.

The chain joins TRBV6-6 to TRBJ2-7; D is uncertain. Germline CDR1 reads MNHNY; CDR2 reads SVGAGI (reference sequence). There are 12 residues in the CDR3. V shed 2 bases and J shed 5 bases, with 7 bases lying between them. The CDR3 here is CASSYASNEQYF. Written as DNA, the CDR3 is TGTGCCAGCAGTTACGCCTCTAACGAGCAGTACTTC.

The J gene is TRBJ2-1, the V gene TRBV25-1, with 8 nucleotides matching TRBD2. Germline V CDR1 and CDR2: MGHDK, SYGVNS. V gave up 2 bases and J gave up 7 bases; unmatched junction bases: 7. This CDR3 contains 15 residues. CDR3 DNA sequence: TGTGCCAGCAGTGAAGAGAGCGGGAGTTTAAATGAGCAGTTCTTC. It codes for CASSEESGSLNEQFF.

The rearrangement uses TRBV5-1 and TRBJ2-7; TRBD1 might be the D (6 bases). CDR1 SGHRS and CDR2 YFSETQ come from the germline V gene. This CDR3 is built from 11 residues. The V and J ends lost 8 bases and 5 bases respectively, with 11 bases between them. Here the CDR3 reads CASTRGNEQYF. DNA of the CDR3: TGCGCCAGTACCAGGGGCAACGAGCAGTACTTC.

The rearrangement uses TRBV6-5 and TRBJ2-7, with D maybe TRBD1 (5 bases). The germline CDR1 and CDR2 sequences are MNHEY and SVGAGI. Trimming left V 6 bases short and J 2 bases short, with 14 bases between. The CDR3 consists of 14 residues. CDR3 sequence (DNA): TGTGCCAGCAGGAAATCAGGGTCGGCCTACGAGCAGTACTTC. This sequence encodes CASRKSGSAYEQYF.

The CDR3: CASSQELRLAVYEQYF. DNA for the CDR3: TGTGCCAGCAGCCAAGAATTGAGACTAGCAGTTTACGAGCAGTACTTC. The rearrangement uses TRBV4-2 and TRBJ2-7, with 7 bases matching TRBD2. The germline V gene has CDR1 LGHNA and CDR2 YNFKEQ. CDR3 length: 16 residues. J gave up 4 bases and V 0 bases, and 9 bases lay outside the gene matches.

This clone was recorded a few times. The rearrangement joins TRBV6-1 to TRBJ1-1; a weak D match, TRBD1 (6 bases). From germline, CDR1 is MNHNS and CDR2 SASEGT. Trimming removed 7 bases at V and 8 bases at J, with 17 bases between. The CDR3 is made up of 13 amino acids. CDR3 loop: CASTHEDSSEAFF. CDR3 in DNA: TGTGCCAGCACCCACGAGGACAGTTCCGAAGCTTTCTTT.

V gene TRBV19 combines with J gene TRBJ2-7; a possible D gene is TRBD2 (5 bases). From germline, CDR1 is LNHDA and CDR2 SQIVND (reference sequence). CDR3 length equals 13 residues. V shed 1 base and J shed 6 bases, with 10 bases lying between them. CDR3 coding DNA: TGTGCCAGTAGTATAGGGCACGCGGGCGAGCAGTACTTC. Translated: CASSIGHAGEQYF. Full variable domain (rest looked up from reference TRBV19 and TRBJ2-7): DGGITQSPKYLFRKEGQNVTLSCEQNLNHDAMYWYRQDPGQGLRLIYYSQIVNDFQKGDIAEGYSVSREKKESFPLTVTSAQKNPTAFYLCASSIGHAGEQYFGPGTRLTVT.

V and J are TRBV29-1 and TRBJ2-2; TRBD2 is a possible D gene (6 bases). CDR3 length: 14 residues. The V end was cut by 1 base, the J end by 1 base, with 7 bases between. Germline CDR1 SQVTM, CDR2 ANQGSEA. CDR3 bases: TGCAGCGTTGAAGGGCGGGAGAACACCGGGGAGCTGTTTTTT. Residues: CSVEGRENTGELFF.

The chain joins TRBV28 to TRBJ1-2; no clear D gene. Looked up from germline, CDR1 is MDHEN and CDR2 is SYDVKM. The CDR3 is made up of 13 amino acids. Trimming shortened V by 6 bases and J by 8 bases, and 16 bases separated the two germline ends. The CDR3 is CASSLIEVWGYTF. The CDR3 DNA is TGTGCCAGCAGCCTGATCGAGGTCTGGGGCTACACCTTC.

This sequence joins TRBV28 and TRBJ2-2; no clear D gene. V was clipped by 8 bases and J by 2 bases, with 12 bases between them. CDR3 size: 14 residues. CDR1 MDHEN and CDR2 SYDVKM come from the germline V gene. CDR3 coding DNA: TGTGCCAGCGGCTTAGCCGTTAACACCGGGGAGCTGTTTTTT. This codes for CASGLAVNTGELFF.

The V and J genes are TRBV25-1 and TRBJ1-3; D not certain. Trimming shortened V by 5 bases and J by 1 base, and 6 bases separated the two germline ends. Germline CDR1 is MGHDK and CDR2 is SYGVNS. CDR3 size: 13 residues. CDR3 residues: CASSWASGNTIYF. As DNA, the CDR3 is TGTGCCAGCAGTTGGGCATCTGGAAACACCATATATTTT.

The J gene is TRBJ2-5, the V gene TRBV29-1; D possibly corresponds to TRBD2 (6 bases). The CDR3 totals 12 residues. Trimming removed 5 bases from V and 5 bases from J, with 12 bases in between. CDR1 is SQVTM and CDR2 is ANQGSEA in the germline V gene. CDR3 DNA: TGCAGCGTTTTTGGGGGGTATGAGACCCAGTACTTC. This sequence encodes CSVFGGYETQYF.

This clone was observed a handful of times. The chain couples TRBV7-2 to TRBJ2-2, with 7 positions matching TRBD1. The CDR3 covers 14 residues. J was trimmed by 7 bases and V by 5 bases; bases with no gene match: 7. Germline CDR1 and CDR2: SGHTA and FQGNSA. CDR3: CASSTGAGVGELFF. Here the CDR3 DNA reads TGTGCCAGCAGCACAGGGGCAGGCGTCGGGGAGCTGTTTTTT.

The chain joins TRBV9 to TRBJ2-7; 9 nucleotides align to TRBD1. Looked up from germline, CDR1 is SGDLS and CDR2 is YYNGEE. J gave up 0 bases and V 7 bases, and 5 bases lay outside the gene matches. CDR3 length: 14 residues. The CDR3 DNA is TGTGCCAGCGCCGAGACAGGGGGCTCCTACGAGCAGTACTTC. Residues: CASAETGGSYEQYF.

The chain combines TRBV15 with TRBJ2-5; D call uncertain. The CDR3 length is 15 residues. The ends were cut back, 0 bases at V and 1 base at J, with 9 bases in the middle. Germline V gene data show CDR1 as LNHNV and CDR2 as YYDKDF (reference sequence). For the CDR3, the DNA is TGTGCCACCAGCAGAGATGGGCAGGCCCAAGAGACCCAGTACTTC. Translating it yields CATSRDGQAQETQYF.